These 20 T cell receptor beta chains came from one sample sequenced in a study of blood T cell repertoires in COVID-19. The method was immunoSEQ multiplex PCR; TCRdb's version includes in-frame clones alone and lacks a portion of them. The sample has about 140,000 clones, roughly 80% seen once. Sequenced input: peripheral blood. The receptors here all came from a woman aged 80 or over in a cohort sampled during active or convalescent COVID-19.

The chain carries TRBV7-3 and TRBJ1-1; TRBD1 is a possible D gene (6 bases). The CDR3 length is 13 residues. The V and J ends lost 5 bases and 7 bases respectively, with 14 bases between them. Germline values: CDR1 SGHTA, CDR2 FQGTGA. The DNA of the CDR3 is TGTGCCAGCAGCCCGGGGGGCAGGAATGAAGCTTTCTTT. This sequence encodes CASSPGGRNEAFF.

The chain combines TRBV18 with TRBJ2-6, with D maybe TRBD1 (6 bases). The CDR3 sequence is 18 residues long. CDR1 KGHSH and CDR2 LQKENI come from the germline V gene. Trimming removed 3 bases at V and 4 bases at J, with 19 bases between. The CDR3 region is CASSPRKGTGSGANVLTF. CDR3 bases: TGTGCCAGCTCACCCCGGAAAGGAACAGGGTCCGGGGCCAACGTCCTGACTTTC.

The J gene is TRBJ1-1, the V gene TRBV28, with D perhaps matching TRBD1 (6 bases). CDR1 is MDHEN and CDR2 is SYDVKM in the germline V gene. The CDR3 has 11 amino acids. With 6 bases removed from V and 7 bases from J, the gap between germline ends came to 9 bases. For the CDR3, the DNA is TGTGCCAGCAGGGGGACATTTGAAGCTTTCTTT. Amino acids: CASRGTFEAFF.

This clone is a singleton in its sample. CDR3 sequence reads: CASSLGGGTDTQYF. The DNA for the CDR3 is TGTGCCAGCAGCTTAGGCGGGGGGACAGATACGCAGTATTTT. The V gene is TRBV11-3, the J gene TRBJ2-3, with 8 bases lining up with TRBD2. Germline V CDR1 and CDR2: SGHNT, YENEEA. The V segment lost 1 base and the J segment 3 bases; nucleotides outside the gene matches: 0. The CDR3 spans 14 residues.

The chain is built from TRBV9 and TRBJ1-1; unclear D gene. The length of the CDR3 is 19 residues. Germline CDR1 is SGDLS and CDR2 is YYNGEE. Trimming shortened V by 1 base and J by 5 bases, and 27 bases separated the two germline ends. CDR3: CASSVTTRRPGEGSTEAFF. The CDR3 nucleotides are TGTGCCAGCAGCGTAACCACTAGAAGACCGGGAGAGGGAAGTACTGAAGCTTTCTTT.

The V and J genes are TRBV9 and TRBJ1-3, with D possibly matching TRBD1 (6 bases). The germline V gene encodes CDR1 SGDLS and CDR2 YYNGEE. V gave up 0 bases and J gave up 3 bases, with 13 bases separating them. This CDR3 comprises 16 residues. CDR3 loop: CASSVAQGLYGNTIYF. CDR3 sequence (DNA): TGTGCCAGCAGCGTAGCCCAGGGGCTATATGGAAACACCATATATTTT.

The chain couples TRBV11-3 to TRBJ2-2, with 10 bases lining up with TRBD1. With V trimmed by 5 bases and J by 4 bases, 4 bases remained unmatched. Germline CDR1 SGHNT, CDR2 YENEEA. The length of the CDR3 is 15 residues. This chain's CDR3 is CASSKTGGLTGELFF. CDR3 sequence (DNA): TGTGCCAGCAGCAAGACAGGGGGCCTCACCGGGGAGCTGTTTTTT.

This rearrangement joins TRBV7-2 to TRBJ1-2; D is possibly TRBD1 (5 bases). The germline CDR1 and CDR2 sequences are SGHTA and FQGNSA. V shed 1 base and J shed 4 bases, with 13 bases lying between them. CDR3 size: 15 residues. The CDR3 is CASSLGSGLGYGYTF. The CDR3 nucleotides read TGTGCCAGCAGCTTAGGGTCAGGGCTGGGCTATGGCTACACCTTC.

A few counts support this clone. The chain carries TRBV4-2 and TRBJ2-7; D gene ambiguous. Looked up from germline, CDR1 is LGHNA and CDR2 is YNFKEQ. The CDR3 spans 15 residues. V was pared by 5 bases and J by 0 bases, with 14 bases between. CDR3 residues: CASSAQALRSYEQYF. The CDR3, as DNA: TGTGCCAGCAGCGCCCAAGCCCTGCGCTCCTACGAGCAGTACTTC.

CDR3 residues: CASSLGQGWGQPQHF. The CDR3 nucleotides are TGTGCCAGCAGCTTGGGACAGGGATGGGGTCAGCCCCAGCATTTT. The chain has TRBV5-6 and TRBJ1-5; 7 nucleotides agree with TRBD1. The length of the CDR3 is 15 residues. Germline assignment: CDR1 SGHDT and CDR2 YYEEEE. With 0 bases clipped from V and 6 bases from J, the junction kept 6 bases outside the gene matches.

The rearrangement uses TRBV28 and TRBJ1-5; a possible D gene is TRBD1 (6 bases). CDR1 and CDR2 from the germline V gene are MDHEN and SYDVKM. The V and J ends lost 6 bases and 6 bases respectively, with 15 bases between them. The CDR3 consists of 14 residues. CDR3 amino acids: CASSPHREGQPQHF. The CDR3 region has the DNA TGTGCCAGCAGCCCCCACAGGGAGGGTCAGCCCCAGCATTTT.

This chain connects TRBV18 to TRBJ2-3, with TRBD1 identical over 8 bases. CDR3 length: 16 amino acids. The ends lost 0 bases at V and 5 bases at J; junction bases unmatched: 7. Germline CDR1 KGHSH, CDR2 LQKENI. The CDR3 region is CASSPPKDRAGDTQYF. The DNA of the CDR3 is TGTGCCAGCTCACCACCCAAGGACAGGGCAGGAGATACGCAGTATTTT.

The chain has TRBV5-4 and TRBJ2-5; D uncertain. The V gene's germline CDR1 is SGHNT and CDR2 YYREEE (reference sequence). This CDR3 has 14 residues. V was shortened by 0 bases and J by 4 bases, with 10 bases between the two germline ends. For the CDR3, the DNA is TGTGCCAGCAGCTTGGACGGCAGAGGAGAGACCCAGTACTTC. Residues: CASSLDGRGETQYF. The variable domain in full, with the rest retrieved from reference TRBV5-4 and TRBJ2-5, is ETGVTQSPTHLIKTRGQQVTLRCSSQSGHNTVSWYQQALGQGPQFIFQYYREEENGRGNFPPRFSGLQFPNYSSELNVNALELDDSALYLCASSLDGRGETQYFGPGTRLLVL.

J is TRBJ2-2 and V is TRBV2, with a weak D call TRBD1 (6 bases). V was trimmed by 6 bases and J by 0 bases, leaving 17 bases between them. The CDR3 loop spans 17 amino acids. Germline V CDR1 and CDR2: SNHLY, FYNNEI. The CDR3 DNA follows: TGTGCCAGCAGGGGTGGGACACTTAGTTCGAACACCGGGGAGCTGTTTTTT. It translates to CASRGGTLSSNTGELFF.

This clone appeared a single time. The genes are TRBV7-8 and TRBJ1-1, with 7 bases aligning to TRBD1. Per germline, CDR1 SGHVS and CDR2 FQNEAQ. The V gene end was trimmed by 5 bases and the J gene end by 8 bases; junction bases not matched to a gene: 8. The CDR3 spans 13 residues. The CDR3 loop is CASSVRQGIEAFF. The CDR3, as DNA: TGTGCCAGCAGCGTAAGACAGGGTATCGAAGCTTTCTTT.

The chain combines TRBV5-1 with TRBJ2-7, with 7 nucleotides matching TRBD1. Germline V gene lookup returns CDR1 SGHRS and CDR2 YFSETQ. The CDR3 loop spans 14 amino acids. The V segment lost 4 bases and the J segment 3 bases; nucleotides outside the gene matches: 7. The CDR3 here is CASSPSGQDYEQYF. Here the CDR3 DNA reads TGCGCCAGCAGCCCCTCAGGACAGGACTACGAGCAGTACTTC.

The chain links TRBV9 to TRBJ1-1, with a possible D match to TRBD1 (6 bases). This CDR3 comprises 14 residues. V dropped 4 bases and J dropped 4 bases, with 14 bases sitting between them. CDR1 SGDLS and CDR2 YYNGEE come from the germline V gene. This chain's CDR3 is CASSFEQGPTEAFF. The DNA for the CDR3 is TGTGCCAGCAGCTTCGAACAGGGTCCCACTGAAGCTTTCTTT.

This clone was found once. V is TRBV7-9 and J is TRBJ1-2, with a weak D call TRBD1 (6 bases). V gave up 4 bases and J gave up 5 bases, with 8 bases separating them. From germline, CDR1 is SEHNR and CDR2 FQNEAQ (reference sequence). This CDR3 spans 12 amino acids. CDR3 DNA sequence: TGTGCCAGCAGCTCGCAGGGGTATGGCTACACCTTC. Encoded protein: CASSSQGYGYTF.

This chain connects TRBV19 to TRBJ1-1; no clear D gene. The CDR3 is 15 residues long. Germline lookup yields CDR1 LNHDA and CDR2 SQIVND (reference sequence). The V end was cut by 0 bases, the J end by 5 bases, with 13 bases between. The CDR3 nucleotides are TGTGCCAGTAGTATAGATGTCCTGAGAGGGACTGAAGCTTTCTTT. Encoded protein: CASSIDVLRGTEAFF.

The V call is TRBV5-1, the J call TRBJ1-3; 10 bases agree with TRBD1. CDR1 and CDR2 (germline): SGHRS, YFSETQ. This CDR3 comprises 16 residues. V lost 0 bases, J lost 4 bases, and 4 bases stayed unmatched. CDR3 protein: CASSLAGQGPGNTIYF. CDR3 sequence (DNA): TGCGCCAGCAGCTTGGCGGGACAGGGGCCAGGAAACACCATATATTTT.